This TCR beta chain was recovered during a study of tumor-infiltrating lymphocytes in primary liver carcinoma. On the study more broadly: Sample yields, roughly 3.65 to 7.13 million productive TCRbeta reads, were similar across the tissue types.

TCR beta cDNA came from about 500 ng total RNA, primed with a constant-region primer. Generation of the TCR beta libraries relied on three nested multiplex PCR rounds using slightly modified ARM-PCR. TCRdb re-derived calls from the multiplex PCR reads in MiXCR, one entry per CDR3 protein. Of roughly 120,000 distinct CDR3 sequences in the sample, approximately 70% were seen once. Between roughly 17 and 33 mg of unsorted bulk tissue served as the source from which RNA and DNA were co-extracted. Chronic HBV infection was present in the patients, who were treatment-naive. Samples came from superior, inferior, lateral poles and tumor centre. Study-level points and caveats: Among the pair types, tumor region pairs showed more overlap than tumor-adjacent and tumor-blood pairs.

This clonotype was counted a few times. Its target is not known. The junction departs from the called germline gene at one end, perhaps through a read error. The specimen sequenced was liver tumor tissue from sampling region 1. Subset here: tumor region T1, superior pole. The clonotype was recovered from an older woman with primary liver carcinoma and hepatitis B virus infection.

In DNA form, the CDR3 reads TGTGCCAGCAGCTTAGGGTGGACAGGTTACAGTGAGCAGTTCTTC. As protein: CASSLGWTGYSEQFF. V is TRBV11-2 and J is TRBJ2-1; 7 bases agree with TRBD1. Germline V gives CDR1 SGHAT, CDR2 FQNNGV. The CDR3 consists of 15 residues.